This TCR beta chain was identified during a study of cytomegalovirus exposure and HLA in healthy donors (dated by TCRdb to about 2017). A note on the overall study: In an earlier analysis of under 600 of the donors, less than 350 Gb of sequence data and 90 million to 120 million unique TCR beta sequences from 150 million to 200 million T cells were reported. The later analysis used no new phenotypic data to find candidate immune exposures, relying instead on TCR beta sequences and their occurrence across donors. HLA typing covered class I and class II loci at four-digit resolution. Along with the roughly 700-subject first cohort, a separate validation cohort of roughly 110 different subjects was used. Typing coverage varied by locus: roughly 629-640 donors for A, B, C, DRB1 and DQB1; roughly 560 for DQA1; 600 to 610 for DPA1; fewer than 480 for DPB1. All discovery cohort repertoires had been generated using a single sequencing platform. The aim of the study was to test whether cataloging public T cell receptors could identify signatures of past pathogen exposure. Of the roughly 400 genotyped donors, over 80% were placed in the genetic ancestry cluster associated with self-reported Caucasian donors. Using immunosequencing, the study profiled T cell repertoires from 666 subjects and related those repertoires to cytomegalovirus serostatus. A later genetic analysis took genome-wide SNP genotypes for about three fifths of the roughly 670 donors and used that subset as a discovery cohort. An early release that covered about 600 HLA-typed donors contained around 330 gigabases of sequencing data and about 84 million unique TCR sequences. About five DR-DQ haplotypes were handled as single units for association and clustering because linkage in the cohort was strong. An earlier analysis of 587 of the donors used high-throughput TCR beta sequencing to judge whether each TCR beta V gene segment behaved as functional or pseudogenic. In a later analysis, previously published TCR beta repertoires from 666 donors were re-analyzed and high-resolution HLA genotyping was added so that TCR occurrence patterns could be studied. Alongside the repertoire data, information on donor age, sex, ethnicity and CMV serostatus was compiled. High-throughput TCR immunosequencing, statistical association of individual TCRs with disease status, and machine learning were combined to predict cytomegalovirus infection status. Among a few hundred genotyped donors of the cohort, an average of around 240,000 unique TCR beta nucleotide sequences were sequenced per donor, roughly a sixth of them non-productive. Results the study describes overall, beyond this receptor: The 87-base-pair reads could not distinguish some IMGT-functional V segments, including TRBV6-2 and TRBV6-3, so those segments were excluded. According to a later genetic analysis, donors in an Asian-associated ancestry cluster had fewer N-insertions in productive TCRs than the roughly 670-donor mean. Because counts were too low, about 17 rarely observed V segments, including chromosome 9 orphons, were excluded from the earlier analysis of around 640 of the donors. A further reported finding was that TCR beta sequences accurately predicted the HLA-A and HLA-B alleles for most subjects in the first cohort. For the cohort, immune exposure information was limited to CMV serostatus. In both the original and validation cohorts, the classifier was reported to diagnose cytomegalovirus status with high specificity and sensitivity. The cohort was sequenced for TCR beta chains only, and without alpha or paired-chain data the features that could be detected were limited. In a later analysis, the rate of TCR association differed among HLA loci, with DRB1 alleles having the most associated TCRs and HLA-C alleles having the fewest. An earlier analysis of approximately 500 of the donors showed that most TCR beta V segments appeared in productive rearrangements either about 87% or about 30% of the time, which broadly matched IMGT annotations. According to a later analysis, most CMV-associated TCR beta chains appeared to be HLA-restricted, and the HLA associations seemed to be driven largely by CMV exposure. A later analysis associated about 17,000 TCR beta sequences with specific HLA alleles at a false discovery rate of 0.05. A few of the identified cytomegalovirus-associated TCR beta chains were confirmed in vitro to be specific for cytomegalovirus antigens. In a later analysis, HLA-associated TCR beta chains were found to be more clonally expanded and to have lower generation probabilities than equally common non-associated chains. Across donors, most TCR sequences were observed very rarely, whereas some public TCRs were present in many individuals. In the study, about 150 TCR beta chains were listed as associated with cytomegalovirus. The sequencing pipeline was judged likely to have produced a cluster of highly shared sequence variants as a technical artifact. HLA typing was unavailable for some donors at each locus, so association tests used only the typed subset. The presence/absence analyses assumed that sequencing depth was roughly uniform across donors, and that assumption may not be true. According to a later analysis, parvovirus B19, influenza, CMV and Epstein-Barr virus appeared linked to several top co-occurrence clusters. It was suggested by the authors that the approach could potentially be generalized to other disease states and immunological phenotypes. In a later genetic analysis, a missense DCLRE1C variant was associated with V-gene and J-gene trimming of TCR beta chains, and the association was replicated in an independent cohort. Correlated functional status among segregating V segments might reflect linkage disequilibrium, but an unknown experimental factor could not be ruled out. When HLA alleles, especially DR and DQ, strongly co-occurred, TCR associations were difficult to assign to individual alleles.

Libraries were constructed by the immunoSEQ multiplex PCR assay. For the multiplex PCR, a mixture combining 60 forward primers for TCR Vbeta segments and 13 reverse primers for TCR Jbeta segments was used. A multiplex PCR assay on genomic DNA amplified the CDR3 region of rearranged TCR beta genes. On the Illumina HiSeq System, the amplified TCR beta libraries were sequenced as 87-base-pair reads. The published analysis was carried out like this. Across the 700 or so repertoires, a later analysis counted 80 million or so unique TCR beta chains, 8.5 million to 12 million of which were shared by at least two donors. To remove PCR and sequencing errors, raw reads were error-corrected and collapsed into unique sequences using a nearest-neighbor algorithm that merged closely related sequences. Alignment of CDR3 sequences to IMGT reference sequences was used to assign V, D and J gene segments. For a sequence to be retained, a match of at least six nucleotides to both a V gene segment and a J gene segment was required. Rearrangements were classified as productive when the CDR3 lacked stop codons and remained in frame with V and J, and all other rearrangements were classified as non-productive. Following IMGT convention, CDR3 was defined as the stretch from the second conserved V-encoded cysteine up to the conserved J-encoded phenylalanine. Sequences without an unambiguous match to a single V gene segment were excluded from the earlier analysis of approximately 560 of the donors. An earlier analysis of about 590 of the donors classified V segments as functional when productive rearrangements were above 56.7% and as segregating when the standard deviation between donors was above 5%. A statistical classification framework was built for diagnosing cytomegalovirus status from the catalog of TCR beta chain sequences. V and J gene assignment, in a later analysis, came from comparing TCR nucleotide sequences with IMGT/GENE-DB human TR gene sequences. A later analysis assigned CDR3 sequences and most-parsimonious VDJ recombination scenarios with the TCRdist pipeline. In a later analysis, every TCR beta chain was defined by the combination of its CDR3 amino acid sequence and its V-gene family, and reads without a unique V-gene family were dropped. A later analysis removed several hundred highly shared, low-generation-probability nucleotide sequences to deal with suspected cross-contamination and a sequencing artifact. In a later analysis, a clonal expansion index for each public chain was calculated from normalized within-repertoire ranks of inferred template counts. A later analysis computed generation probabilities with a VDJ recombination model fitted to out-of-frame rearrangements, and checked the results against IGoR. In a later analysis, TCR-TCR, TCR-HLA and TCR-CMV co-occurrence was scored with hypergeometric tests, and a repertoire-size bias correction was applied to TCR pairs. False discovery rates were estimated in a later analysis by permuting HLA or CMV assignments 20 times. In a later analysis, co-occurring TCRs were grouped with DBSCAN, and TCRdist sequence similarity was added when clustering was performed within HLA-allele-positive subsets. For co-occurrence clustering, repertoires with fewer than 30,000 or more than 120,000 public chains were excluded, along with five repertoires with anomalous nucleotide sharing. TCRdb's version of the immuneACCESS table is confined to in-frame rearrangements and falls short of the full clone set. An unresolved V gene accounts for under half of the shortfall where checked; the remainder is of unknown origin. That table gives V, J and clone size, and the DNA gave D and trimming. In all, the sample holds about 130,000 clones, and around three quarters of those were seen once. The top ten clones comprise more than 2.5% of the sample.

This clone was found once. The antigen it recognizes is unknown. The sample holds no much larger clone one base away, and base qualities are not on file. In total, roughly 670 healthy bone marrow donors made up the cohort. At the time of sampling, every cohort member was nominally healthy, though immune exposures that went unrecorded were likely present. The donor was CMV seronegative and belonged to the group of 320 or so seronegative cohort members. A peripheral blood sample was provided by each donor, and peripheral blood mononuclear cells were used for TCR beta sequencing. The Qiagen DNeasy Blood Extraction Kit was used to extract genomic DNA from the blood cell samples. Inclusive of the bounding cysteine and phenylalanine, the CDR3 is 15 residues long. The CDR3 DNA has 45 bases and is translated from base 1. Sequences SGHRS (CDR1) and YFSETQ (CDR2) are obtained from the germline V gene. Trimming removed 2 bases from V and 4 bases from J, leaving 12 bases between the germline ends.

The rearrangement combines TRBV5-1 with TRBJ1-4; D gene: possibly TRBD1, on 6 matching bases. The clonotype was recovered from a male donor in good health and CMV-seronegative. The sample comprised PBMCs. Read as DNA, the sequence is TGCGCCAGCAGCTTACAGGGACACGGTAATGAAAAACTGTTTTTT. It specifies CASSLQGHGNEKLFF.